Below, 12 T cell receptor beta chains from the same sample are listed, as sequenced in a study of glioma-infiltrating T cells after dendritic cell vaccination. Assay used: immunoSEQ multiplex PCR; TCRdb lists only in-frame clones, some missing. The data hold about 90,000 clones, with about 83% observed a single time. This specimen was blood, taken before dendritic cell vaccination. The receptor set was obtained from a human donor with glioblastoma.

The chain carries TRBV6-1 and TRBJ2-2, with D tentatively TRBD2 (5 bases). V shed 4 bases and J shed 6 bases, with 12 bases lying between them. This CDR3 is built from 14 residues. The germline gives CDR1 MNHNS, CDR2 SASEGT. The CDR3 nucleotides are TGTGCCAGCAGTGTTGAGGGTCCGGCCGGGGAGCTGTTTTTT. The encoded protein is CASSVEGPAGELFF.

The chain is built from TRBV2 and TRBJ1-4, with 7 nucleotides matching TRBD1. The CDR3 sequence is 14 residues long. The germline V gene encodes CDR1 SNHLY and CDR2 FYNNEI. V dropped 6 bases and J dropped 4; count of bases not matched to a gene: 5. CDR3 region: CASRGDSFNEKLFF. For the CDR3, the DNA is TGTGCCAGCAGGGGGGACAGCTTTAATGAAAAACTGTTTTTT.

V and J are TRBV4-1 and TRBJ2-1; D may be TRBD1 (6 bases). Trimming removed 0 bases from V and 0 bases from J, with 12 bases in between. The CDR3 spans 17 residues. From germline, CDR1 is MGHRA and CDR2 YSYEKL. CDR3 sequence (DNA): TGCGCCAGCAGCCAAGATCCTAGGGGGAGCTCCTACAATGAGCAGTTCTTC. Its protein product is CASSQDPRGSSYNEQFF.

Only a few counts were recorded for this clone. The CDR3 is CASSVDRGYYGYTF. The CDR3 DNA is TGTGCCAGCAGTGTAGACAGGGGATACTATGGCTACACCTTC. The chain employs TRBV6-1 and TRBJ1-2; 8 nucleotides match TRBD1. Trimming removed 4 bases from V and 3 bases from J; junction bases left unmatched: 4. Looked up from germline, CDR1 is MNHNS and CDR2 is SASEGT. The CDR3 is made up of 14 amino acids.

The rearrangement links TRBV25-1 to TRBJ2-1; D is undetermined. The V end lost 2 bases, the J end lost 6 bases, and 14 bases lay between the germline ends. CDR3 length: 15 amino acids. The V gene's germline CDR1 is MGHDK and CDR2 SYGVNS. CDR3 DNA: TGTGCCAGCAGTGAACAAGGCCTCCCGGGCAATGAGCAGTTCTTC. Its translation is CASSEQGLPGNEQFF.

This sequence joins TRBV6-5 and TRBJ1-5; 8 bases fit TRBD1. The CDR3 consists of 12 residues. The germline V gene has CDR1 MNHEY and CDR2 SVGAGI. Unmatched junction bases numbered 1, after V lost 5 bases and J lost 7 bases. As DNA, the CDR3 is TGTGCCAGCAGTGGACAGGGCCAGCCCCAGCATTTT. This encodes CASSGQGQPQHF.

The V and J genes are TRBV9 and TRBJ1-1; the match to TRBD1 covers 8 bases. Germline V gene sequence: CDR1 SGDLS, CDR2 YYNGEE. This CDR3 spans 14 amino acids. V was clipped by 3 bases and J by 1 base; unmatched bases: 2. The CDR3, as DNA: TGTGCCAGCAGCGGACAGGGGTCGAACACTGAAGCTTTCTTT. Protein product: CASSGQGSNTEAFF.

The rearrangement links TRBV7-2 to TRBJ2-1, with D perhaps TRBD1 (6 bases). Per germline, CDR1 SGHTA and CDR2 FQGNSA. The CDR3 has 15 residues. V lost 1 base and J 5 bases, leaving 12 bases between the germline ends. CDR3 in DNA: TGTGCCAGCAGCTTAGTATGGGCAGGGGACAATGAGCAGTTCTTC. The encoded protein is CASSLVWAGDNEQFF. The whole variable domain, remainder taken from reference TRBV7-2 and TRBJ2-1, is GAGVSQSPSNKVTEKGKDVELRCDPISGHTALYWYRQSLGQGLEFLIYFQGNSAPDKSGLPSDRFSAERTGGSVSTLTIQRTQQEDSAVYLCASSLVWAGDNEQFFGPGTRLTVL.

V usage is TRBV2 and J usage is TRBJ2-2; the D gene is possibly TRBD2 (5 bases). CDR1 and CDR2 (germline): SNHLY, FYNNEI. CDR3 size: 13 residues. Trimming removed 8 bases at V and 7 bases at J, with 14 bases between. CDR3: CASGPTRGGELFF. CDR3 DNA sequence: TGTGCCAGCGGGCCCACTCGGGGCGGGGAGCTGTTTTTT.

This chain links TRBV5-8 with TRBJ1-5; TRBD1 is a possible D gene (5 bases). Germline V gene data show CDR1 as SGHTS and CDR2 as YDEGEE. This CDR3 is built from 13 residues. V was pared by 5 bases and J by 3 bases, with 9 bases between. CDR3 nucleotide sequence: TGTGCCAGCAGGTGGGGCTTCAATCAGCCCCAGCATTTT. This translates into CASRWGFNQPQHF.

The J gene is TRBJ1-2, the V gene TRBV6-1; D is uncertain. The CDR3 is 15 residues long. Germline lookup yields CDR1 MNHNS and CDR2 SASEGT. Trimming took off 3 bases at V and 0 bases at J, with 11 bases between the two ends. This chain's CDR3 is CASSDYRGSNYGYTF. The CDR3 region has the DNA TGTGCCAGCAGTGACTACCGGGGATCTAACTATGGCTACACCTTC.

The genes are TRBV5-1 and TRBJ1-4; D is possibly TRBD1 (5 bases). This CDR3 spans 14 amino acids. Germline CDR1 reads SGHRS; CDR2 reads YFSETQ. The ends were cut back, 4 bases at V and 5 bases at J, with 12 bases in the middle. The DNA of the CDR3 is TGCGCCAGCAGCCCCGGAAACAGGAATGAAAAACTGTTTTTT. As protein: CASSPGNRNEKLFF.